This T cell receptor (beta chain) derives from a study of cytomegalovirus exposure and HLA in healthy donors. The CDR3 spans 18 residues. V lost 0 bases and J lost 2, with 17 bases in between. Germline CDR1 and CDR2: SGHDT and YYEEEE. This PCR relied on a set of 60 Vbeta primers and 13 Jbeta primers. The data were produced by immunoSEQ multiplex PCR, yet TCRdb's version contains in-frame clones alone and is incomplete. The sample contains 86,000 or so clones, 70% to 80% of which appear only once. Sequenced material: PBMCs. The source is a woman between 40 and 50 years old in good health and CMV-seropositive. This sequence joins TRBV5-6 and TRBJ1-4; D is perhaps TRBD1 (5 bases). The CDR3 DNA sequence: TGTGCCAGCAGCTTGGAAGGTCAGGGATGGGGCACTAATGAAAAACTGTTTTTT. Protein: CASSLEGQGWGTNEKLFF.